The 15 T cell receptor beta chains reported below all come from one sample, sequenced in a study of T cell repertoires in cytomegalovirus infection. TCRdb recomputed calls from the reads with MiXCR, one row per CDR3 protein. Of nearly 450,000 distinct CDR3 sequences in the sample, approximately 32% are singletons; the top ten hold 12% to 15%. The sequencing sample was made of PBMCs. The receptors derive from a human donor in good health (CMV status not recorded). Some clones in this sample may be carry-over from other donors' samples.

This clonotype occurred a few times. As DNA, the CDR3 is TGTGCCAGCAGTGAAGGAGCGGCCCAAGAGACCCAGTACTTC. Protein sequence: CASSEGAAQETQYF. The chain couples TRBV6-1 to TRBJ2-5; a possible D gene is TRBD2 (5 bases). Trimming removed 1 base at V and 1 base at J, with 7 bases between. The CDR3 has 14 amino acids. Germline CDR1 is MNHNS and CDR2 is SASEGT.

Note on this clonotype: A read error may explain this, as a much larger clone is one base away. Given the absence of the conserved phenylalanine or tryptophan at the CDR3 end, a read error is likely. The CDR3 sequence is CASSTPGPIKYGYTS. The CDR3 nucleotides are TGTGCCAGCAGTACCCCGGGACCGATAAAATATGGCTACACCTCC. J is TRBJ1-2 and V is TRBV28; tentatively, D is TRBD1 (5 bases). V dropped 5 bases and J dropped 5 bases, with 18 bases sitting between them. Germline lookup yields CDR1 MDHEN and CDR2 SYDVKM. This CDR3 contains 15 residues.

This clonotype was picked up a small number of times. The J gene is TRBJ2-1, the V gene TRBV20-1; 10 positions match TRBD1. Germline V gives CDR1 DFQATT, CDR2 SNEGSKA (reference sequence). The CDR3 runs to 14 residues. J gave up 4 bases and V 4 bases, and 4 bases lay outside the gene matches. The CDR3 spells CSATDRGLYNEQFF. The CDR3 region has the DNA TGCAGTGCTACAGACAGGGGGCTGTACAATGAGCAGTTCTTC.

Ten or more counts support this clonotype. The chain joins TRBV7-2 to TRBJ1-5; 7 bases map to TRBD1. Germline V gives CDR1 SGHTA, CDR2 FQGNSA. CDR3 length equals 15 residues. J was trimmed by 3 bases and V by 2 bases; bases with no gene match: 4. The CDR3 sequence is CASSLQGVNNQPQHF. CDR3 sequence (DNA): TGTGCCAGCAGCTTACAGGGGGTGAACAATCAGCCCCAGCATTTT. The full variable domain, rest sourced from reference TRBV7-2 and TRBJ1-5, is GAGVSQSPSNKVTEKGKDVELRCDPISGHTALYWYRQSLGQGLEFLIYFQGNSAPDKSGLPSDRFSAERTGGSVSTLTIQRTQQEDSAVYLCASSLQGVNNQPQHFGDGTRLSIL.

The J gene is TRBJ2-7, the V gene TRBV6-1; D is perhaps TRBD2 (6 bases). V lost 4 bases and J 3 bases, leaving 13 bases between the germline ends. Germline assignment: CDR1 MNHNS and CDR2 SASEGT. This CDR3 spans 14 amino acids. This CDR3 reads CASSGGTVVYEQYF. The CDR3, as DNA: TGTGCCAGCAGTGGCGGGACCGTAGTCTACGAGCAGTACTTC.

This clonotype has only a few counts. The rearrangement joins TRBV7-6 to TRBJ2-5, with 9 positions matching TRBD1. Looked up from germline, CDR1 is SGHVS and CDR2 is FNYEAQ. The CDR3 runs to 15 residues. Losses at the gene ends were 3 bases for V and 3 bases for J; bases not matched to a gene: 5. Written as DNA, the CDR3 is TGTGCCAGCAGCTTGAACAGGGGGCAGGAAGAGACCCAGTACTTC. This encodes CASSLNRGQEETQYF.

This clonotype has at least ten counts. J is TRBJ2-1 and V is TRBV6-2 or TRBV6-3; unclear D gene. The CDR3 is 18 residues long. V was shortened by 2 bases and J by 4 bases, with 21 bases between the two germline ends. CDR1 and CDR2 from the germline V gene are MNHEY and SVGEGT. This CDR3 is CASSYPVTQATLYNEQFF. The CDR3 nucleotides read TGTGCCAGCAGTTACCCTGTAACGCAGGCAACACTTTACAATGAGCAGTTCTTC.

This clonotype was recorded a few times. This chain uses TRBV30 with TRBJ1-3, with a weak D call TRBD1 (6 bases). Germline assignment: CDR1 GTSNPN and CDR2 SVGIG (reference sequence). V gave up 8 bases and J gave up 4 bases, with 18 bases separating them. The length of the CDR3 is 14 residues. The DNA of the CDR3 is TGTGCCCGGGGGCTCCCAATGGACGGAAACACCATATATTTT. This encodes CARGLPMDGNTIYF.

DNA of the CDR3: TGTGCCAGCAGTTACCGGACAGATCAAAGCTCCTACAATGAGCAGTTCTTC. It translates to CASSYRTDQSSYNEQFF. The chain carries TRBV6-8 and TRBJ2-1, with D possibly TRBD1 on 6 matching bases. CDR1 MNHGY and CDR2 SAAAGT come from the germline V gene. The V gene lost 2 bases and the J gene lost 0 bases, with 14 bases spanning the gap. CDR3 length: 17 amino acids.

CDR3: CASSPTGGSGTDTQYF. The CDR3 bases are TGTGCCAGCTCACCAACCGGAGGCTCCGGCACAGATACGCAGTATTTT. The rearrangement links TRBV18 to TRBJ2-3, with D perhaps TRBD2 (5 bases). This CDR3 has 16 residues. Trimming removed 2 bases at V and 1 base at J, with 13 bases between. Germline V gene lookup returns CDR1 KGHSH and CDR2 LQKENI.

In this sample, this clonotype turned up once. One end of the junction varies from germline; a read error may be responsible. The J gene is TRBJ1-1, the V gene TRBV5-1, with D tentatively TRBD1 (6 bases). From germline, CDR1 is SGHRS and CDR2 YFSETQ. The CDR3 runs 16 residues. The CDR3 DNA is TGCGACAGCAGCTTTTACCCGACAGGCTCAAACACTGAAGCTTTCTTT. It specifies CDSSFYPTGSNTEAFF.

The genes are TRBV5-6 and TRBJ1-5; TRBD1 agrees at 11 bases. The CDR3 consists of 15 residues. V was pared by 1 base and J by 5 bases, with 2 bases of the junction left unmatched. Germline assignment: CDR1 SGHDT and CDR2 YYEEEE. CDR3 sequence (DNA): TGTGCCAGCAGCTTGCTGGGACAGGGGGATCAGCCCCAGCATTTT. Protein: CASSLLGQGDQPQHF.

In the case of this clonotype: In this CDR3 the conserved last residue, phenylalanine or tryptophan, is missing, so a read error is likely. The V gene is TRBV7-6, the J gene TRBJ2-3, with D perhaps matching TRBD2 (5 bases). The CDR3 has 14 residues. CDR1 SGHVS and CDR2 FNYEAQ come from the germline V gene. The CDR3 sequence is CSNSSAGPPDTQYL. Written as DNA, the CDR3 is TGTTCCAACAGCTCGGCGGGCCCACCAGACACGCAGTATTTG.

The rearrangement joins TRBV6-5 to TRBJ1-2, with unresolved D. This CDR3 has 13 amino acids. Germline V lookup: CDR1 MNHEY, CDR2 SVGAGI. Trimming stripped 0 bases from V and 4 bases from J, with 6 bases between. The CDR3 is CASSYSNGYGYTF. The DNA of the CDR3 is TGTGCCAGCAGTTACTCGAACGGCTATGGCTACACCTTC.

V is TRBV5-1 and J is TRBJ2-2; perhaps TRBD2 as D (6 bases). The CDR3 consists of 16 residues. The ends were cut back, 0 bases at V and 2 bases at J, with 11 bases in the middle. Germline CDR1 is SGHRS and CDR2 is YFSETQ. The CDR3 reads CASSLDWGLNTGELFF. In DNA, the CDR3 is TGCGCCAGCAGCTTGGATTGGGGACTTAACACCGGGGAGCTGTTTTTT.